The 14 T cell receptor beta chains reported below all come from one sample, sequenced in a study of OX40 agonist ivuxolimab in advanced cancers. This table comes from immunoSEQ multiplex PCR, and its TCRdb copy is limited to in-frame clones, with some not included. The sample carries roughly 72,000 clones, 89% recorded once. The sample here was CD4+ or CD8+ T cells sorted from blood, taken in a trial of the OX40 agonist ivuxolimab. The source is an adult with an advanced solid tumor such as melanoma, head and neck, liver or kidney cancer.

Written as DNA, the CDR3 is TGCGCCAGCAGCCTAACCTTGACAGGGAACGAGCAGTACTTC. Translation: CASSLTLTGNEQYF. The J gene is TRBJ2-5, the V gene TRBV5-1; 7 positions match TRBD1. The DNA end lines up better with TRBJ2-7; the J call may be wrong. Germline lookup yields CDR1 SGHRS and CDR2 YFSETQ. This CDR3 has 14 residues.

The rearrangement links TRBV18 to TRBJ1-1; weak D call: TRBD1 (6 bases). The CDR3 covers 14 residues. Deletions cut 1 base from V and 1 base from J, with 7 bases between. The germline V gene has CDR1 KGHSH and CDR2 LQKENI. The CDR3 loop reads CASSPQGGNTEAFF. Written as DNA, the CDR3 is TGTGCCAGCTCACCACAGGGGGGGAACACTGAAGCTTTCTTT.

V gene TRBV29-1 combines with J gene TRBJ2-5, with 14 bases lining up with TRBD2. Trimming took 7 bases from V and 9 from J; bases not matched to a gene: 7. Germline CDR1 is SQVTM and CDR2 is ANQGSEA. The CDR3 has 13 residues. CDR3 coding DNA: TGCAGCGCAGGTCCGGGACTAGCGGGGGCCCAGTACTTC. It translates to CSAGPGLAGAQYF. The whole variable domain, remainder taken from reference TRBV29-1 and TRBJ2-5, is SAVISQKPSRDICQRGTSLTIQCQVDSQVTMMFWYRQQPGQSLTLIATANQGSEATYESGFVIDKFPISRPNLTFSTLTVSNMSPEDSSIYLCSAGPGLAGAQYFGPGTRLLVL.

A single count supports this clone. The rearrangement links TRBV21-1 to TRBJ2-5; the DNA was not compared with TRBD2, the D call given in the table. TRBV21-1 has pseudogene status. The CDR3 sequence is 13 residues long. Written as DNA, the CDR3 is TGTGCCAGCAGAGGGAGGTGGCAAGAGACCCAGTACTTC. Amino acids: CASRGRWQETQYF.

CDR3 coding DNA: TGTGCCAGTAGTGTCGGGACTAATACAGATACGCAGTATTTT. It specifies CASSVGTNTDTQYF. The V and J genes are TRBV19 and TRBJ2-3, with TRBD2 identical over 7 bases. Germline CDR1 and CDR2: LNHDA and SQIVND (reference sequence). This CDR3 region has 14 residues. V was pared by 5 bases and J by 3 bases, with 5 bases of the junction left unmatched.

The chain recombines TRBV10-3 with TRBJ2-1; tentatively, D is TRBD2 (5 bases). V was clipped by 6 bases and J by 7 bases, with 7 bases between them. The length of the CDR3 is 11 residues. Germline lookup yields CDR1 ENHRY and CDR2 SYGVKD. CDR3 residues: CAISGDNEQFF. CDR3 nucleotides: TGTGCCATCAGCGGGGATAATGAGCAGTTCTTC.

CDR3 DNA sequence: TGTGCCAGCAGCCGGGGGGGTTCGGGTGGCTACACCTTC. As protein: CASSRGGSGGYTF. The rearrangement joins TRBV27 to TRBJ1-2; a possible D gene is TRBD1 (5 bases). This CDR3 region has 13 residues. Trimming shortened V by 6 bases and J by 7 bases, and 15 bases separated the two germline ends. Germline V gene lookup returns CDR1 MNHEY and CDR2 SMNVEV (reference sequence).

The chain recombines TRBV19 with TRBJ2-3; 8 bases map to TRBD2. J was trimmed by 3 bases and V by 1 base; bases with no gene match: 3. The CDR3 has 15 residues. Looked up from germline, CDR1 is LNHDA and CDR2 is SQIVND (reference sequence). Here the CDR3 reads CASSIVASGTDTQYF. CDR3 sequence (DNA): TGTGCCAGTAGTATAGTGGCTAGCGGGACAGATACGCAGTATTTT.

The CDR3 DNA reads TGCGCCAGCAGCTTTAACCTAGCGGGAGAGAATGAGCAGTTCTTC. Its protein is CASSFNLAGENEQFF. The rearrangement uses TRBV5-1 and TRBJ2-1; the match to TRBD2 covers 10 bases. This CDR3 is built from 15 residues. V dropped 2 bases and J dropped 7; count of bases not matched to a gene: 6. Germline V gene sequence: CDR1 SGHRS, CDR2 YFSETQ.

V is TRBV19 and J is TRBJ1-1; D gene uncertain. Per the germline V gene, CDR1 is LNHDA and CDR2 is SQIVND (reference sequence). V was cut by 7 bases and J by 4 bases, with 19 bases left in between. The CDR3 covers 15 residues. DNA of the CDR3: TGTGCCAGTAAACCCACCTACCAACCTAGCACTGAAGCTTTCTTT. Its translation is CASKPTYQPSTEAFF. The entire variable domain, with the rest obtained from reference TRBV19 and TRBJ1-1, is as follows: DGGITQSPKYLFRKEGQNVTLSCEQNLNHDAMYWYRQDPGQGLRLIYYSQIVNDFQKGDIAEGYSVSREKKESFPLTVTSAQKNPTAFYLCASKPTYQPSTEAFFGQGTRLTVV.

The chain recombines TRBV6-5 with TRBJ1-2; D unclear. V dropped 6 bases and J dropped 2 bases, with 10 bases sitting between them. Germline V gene lookup returns CDR1 MNHEY and CDR2 SVGAGI. This CDR3 has 13 residues. The CDR3 protein is CASSPGRNYGYTF. For the CDR3, the DNA is TGTGCCAGCAGCCCCGGACGGAACTATGGCTACACCTTC.

The chain carries TRBV5-1 and TRBJ1-6; perhaps TRBD1 as D (5 bases). Germline CDR1 reads SGHRS; CDR2 reads YFSETQ. V gave up 7 bases and J gave up 7 bases, with 18 bases separating them. CDR3 length: 15 residues. In DNA, the CDR3 is TGCGCCAGCGCCGAGAGGGGAACGGGGAATTCACCCCTCCACTTT. This translates into CASAERGTGNSPLHF.

The chain is built from TRBV7-6 and TRBJ2-7; either TRBD1 or TRBD2 may supply D (5 bases each). V gave up 7 bases and J gave up 6 bases, with 16 bases separating them. Germline V lookup: CDR1 SGHVS, CDR2 FNYEAQ. The CDR3 is made up of 13 amino acids. The CDR3 spells CASNEDEGTEQYF. The CDR3 nucleotides are TGTGCCAGCAACGAAGATGAGGGGACCGAGCAGTACTTC.

This chain connects TRBV28 to TRBJ1-5; 8 bases align to TRBD1. Germline loops: CDR1 MDHEN, CDR2 SYDVKM. V gave up 6 bases and J gave up 0 bases; unmatched junction bases: 7. The CDR3 covers 16 residues. CDR3 nucleotide sequence: TGTGCCAGCAGCCCTTCCGGACAGGGTAGCAATCAGCCCCAGCATTTT. Its translation is CASSPSGQGSNQPQHF.